Below, 21 T cell receptor beta chains from the same sample are listed, as sequenced in a study of T cell responses to AZD1222 COVID-19 vaccine. The method was immunoSEQ multiplex PCR; TCRdb's version includes in-frame clones alone and lacks a portion of them. The data show 95,000 to 150,000 clones, about nine tenths seen once. The material sequenced was peripheral blood, taken on day 0 of AZD1222 vaccination. Every receptor here comes from an adult in good health.

This clone turned up a few times. The CDR3: CASTQGANTEAFF. In DNA, the CDR3 is TGCGCCAGCACCCAGGGGGCGAACACTGAAGCTTTCTTT. The chain uses TRBV10-2 and TRBJ1-1, with 8 bases aligning to TRBD1. This CDR3 region has 13 residues. V trimming: 7 bases; J trimming: 1 base; junction bases outside the gene matches: 2. Germline V gives CDR1 WSHSY, CDR2 SAAADI.

This chain uses TRBV6-5 with TRBJ1-5; D ambiguous. CDR3 length equals 13 residues. Germline values: CDR1 MNHEY, CDR2 SVGAGI. V lost 0 bases, J lost 7 bases, and 7 bases lay in between. The CDR3 spells CASSYSNRQPQHF. CDR3 nucleotide sequence: TGTGCCAGCAGTTACTCGAATAGGCAGCCCCAGCATTTT.

CDR3 in DNA: TGTGCCAGCAGTGAGTCGGCCTATGGCTACACCTTC. It is translated as CASSESAYGYTF. This chain connects TRBV6-1 to TRBJ1-2; D remains ambiguous. V lost 3 bases and J 4 bases, leaving 6 bases between the germline ends. Looked up from germline, CDR1 is MNHNS and CDR2 is SASEGT. CDR3 size: 12 residues.

The chain employs TRBV13 and TRBJ2-3; TRBD2 agrees at 9 bases. Germline V CDR1 and CDR2: PRHDT, FYEKMQ (reference sequence). Trimming took 5 bases from V and 0 from J; bases not matched to a gene: 3. The CDR3 runs 15 residues. DNA of the CDR3: TGTGCCAGCAGCCAAACTAGCGGGAGCACAGATACGCAGTATTTT. This translates into CASSQTSGSTDTQYF.

Note on this clone: Other DNA sequences in the same sample also yield this CDR3. This chain uses TRBV28 with TRBJ2-1; the D is unclear. V dropped 3 bases and J dropped 1 base, with 10 bases sitting between them. CDR3 size: 15 residues. Per germline, CDR1 MDHEN and CDR2 SYDVKM. CDR3 nucleotide sequence: TGTGCCAGCAGTTTCGGGCGTTCTTCCTACAATGAGCAGTTCTTC. Amino acid sequence: CASSFGRSSYNEQFF. Full variable domain (missing parts from reference TRBV28 and TRBJ2-1): DVKVTQSSRYLVKRTGEKVFLECVQDMDHENMFWYRQDPGLGLRLIYFSYDVKMKEKGDIPEGYSVSREKKERFSLILESASTNQTSMYLCASSFGRSSYNEQFFGPGTRLTVL.

In this sample, this clone turned up once. V and J are TRBV30 and TRBJ1-6; 7 nucleotides agree with TRBD1. The CDR3 has 16 residues. Germline V CDR1 and CDR2: GTSNPN, SVGIG (reference sequence). J gave up 1 base and V 2 bases, and 5 bases lay outside the gene matches. This CDR3 is CAWSIHRGSYNSPLHF. CDR3 sequence (DNA): TGTGCCTGGAGTATCCACAGGGGATCCTATAATTCACCCCTCCACTTT.

The chain couples TRBV11-3 to TRBJ1-6; tentative D call: TRBD1 (5 bases). The CDR3 totals 15 residues. V was cut by 5 bases and J by 5 bases, with 13 bases left in between. Germline V gene data show CDR1 as SGHNT and CDR2 as YENEEA. CDR3 nucleotides: TGTGCCAGCAGCAACTCCGGGACGAATAATTCACCCCTCCACTTT. It specifies CASSNSGTNNSPLHF.

This clone showed up just a few times. The chain joins TRBV5-1 to TRBJ1-2, with 10 bases that match TRBD1. Trimming at V came to 0 bases and at J to 8 bases, leaving 4 bases not matched to a gene. This CDR3 has 14 amino acids. The germline V gene has CDR1 SGHRS and CDR2 YFSETQ. CDR3 residues: CASSLDSGQGGYTF. The CDR3 nucleotides read TGCGCCAGCAGCTTGGATTCGGGACAGGGGGGCTACACCTTC.

The chain employs TRBV2 and TRBJ1-2; 8 bases map to TRBD1. Germline-derived CDR1 and CDR2 are SNHLY and FYNNEI. This CDR3 comprises 15 residues. V was pared by 7 bases and J by 8 bases, with 15 bases of the junction left unmatched. The CDR3 DNA is TGTGCCAGCACCCCCCCAGCCCCCAGGGGGCGAGGCTACACCTTC. Its protein is CASTPPAPRGRGYTF.

This chain connects TRBV19 to TRBJ2-1, with 12 nucleotides matching TRBD1. Trimming removed 8 bases from V and 4 bases from J; junction bases left unmatched: 3. CDR3 length equals 14 residues. Per germline, CDR1 LNHDA and CDR2 SQIVND (reference sequence). The CDR3 protein is CASGGQGAYNEQFF. The DNA for the CDR3 is TGTGCCAGTGGGGGACAGGGGGCATACAATGAGCAGTTCTTC.

The chain links TRBV5-3 to TRBJ2-7; 14 nucleotides match TRBD2. TRBV5-3 is reported as an ORF; its role is uncertain. V was pared by 5 bases and J by 2 bases, with 12 bases of the junction left unmatched. This CDR3 region has 18 residues. In nucleotides, the CDR3 is TGTGCCAGAAGTGACAGGCCGGGACTAGCGGGAGACGCCTACGAGCAGTACTTC. It is translated as CARSDRPGLAGDAYEQYF.

The chain couples TRBV19 to TRBJ2-1; 7 nucleotides agree with TRBD1. Germline loops: CDR1 LNHDA, CDR2 SQIVND (reference sequence). J was trimmed by 2 bases and V by 1 base; bases with no gene match: 8. The CDR3 totals 17 residues. The CDR3 sequence: CASSIVPAGGTYNEQFF. The CDR3 DNA follows: TGTGCCAGTAGTATAGTCCCGGCAGGGGGTACCTACAATGAGCAGTTCTTC.

This clone was detected only once. The chain carries TRBV3-1 (or the pseudogene TRBV3-2) and TRBJ2-7; D not certain. This CDR3 region has 14 residues. Germline values: CDR1 LGHDT, CDR2 YNNKEL (reference sequence). The V gene lost 0 bases and the J gene lost 3 bases, with 9 bases spanning the gap. CDR3 loop: CASSQDDTVYEQYF. For the CDR3, the DNA is TGTGCCAGCAGCCAAGATGACACCGTCTACGAGCAGTACTTC.

The table lists this clone with a count of one. The rearrangement links TRBV3-1 (or the pseudogene TRBV3-2) to TRBJ2-3, with 9 bases that match TRBD1. The V segment lost 0 bases and the J segment 5 bases; nucleotides outside the gene matches: 6. Germline assignment: CDR1 LGHDT and CDR2 YNNKEL (reference sequence). The CDR3 has 16 amino acids. CDR3 in amino acids: CASSQDWDRALDTQYF. As DNA, the CDR3 is TGTGCCAGCAGCCAAGATTGGGACAGGGCGTTAGATACGCAGTATTTT.

The chain recombines TRBV10-3 with TRBJ1-6, with 7 positions matching TRBD1. The CDR3 is 16 residues long. V dropped 4 bases and J dropped 8; count of bases not matched to a gene: 11. The germline V gene encodes CDR1 ENHRY and CDR2 SYGVKD. The CDR3, as DNA: TGTGCCATCAGTGCCAACAACCGGGACAGCTATTCACCCCTCCACTTT. Translating it yields CAISANNRDSYSPLHF.

The table lists this clone with a count of one. The genes are TRBV7-3 and TRBJ2-7; 7 nucleotides agree with TRBD1. CDR1 and CDR2 (germline): SGHTA, FQGTGA. Trimming removed 5 bases from V and 2 bases from J; junction bases left unmatched: 9. This CDR3 region has 15 residues. In DNA, the CDR3 is TGTGCCAGCAGCCTATCGACAGGGCCCCCCTACGAGCAGTACTTC. Translated, it gives CASSLSTGPPYEQYF.

The V and J genes are TRBV6-1 and TRBJ2-7; D may correspond to TRBD1 or TRBD2 (6 bases each). Germline loops: CDR1 MNHNS, CDR2 SASEGT. The CDR3 consists of 14 residues. V was trimmed by 2 bases and J by 2 bases, leaving 10 bases between them. CDR3: CASSERGVTYEQYF. CDR3 DNA sequence: TGTGCCAGCAGTGAAAGGGGGGTTACCTACGAGCAGTACTTC.

This clone was observed once. The genes are TRBV4-2 and TRBJ2-3; 8 nucleotides align to TRBD2. Germline V CDR1 and CDR2: LGHNA, YNFKEQ. The CDR3 covers 16 residues. The J segment lost 9 bases and the V segment lost 0 bases, leaving 11 bases of the junction unmatched. For the CDR3, the DNA is TGTGCCAGCAGCCAAGACGCGGTCGGCGGGGGGAGGACGCAGTATTTT. Translation gives CASSQDAVGGGRTQYF.

The rearrangement joins TRBV27 to TRBJ2-5; no reliable D call. The V end was cut by 5 bases, the J end by 5 bases, with 9 bases between. Germline V gene lookup returns CDR1 MNHEY and CDR2 SMNVEV (reference sequence). The CDR3 extends over 12 amino acids. CDR3 nucleotides: TGTGCCAGCAGTCACCCTCGGGAGACCCAGTACTTC. This gives the protein CASSHPRETQYF.

Here the CDR3 reads CASSLLTGMEYTF. The CDR3 DNA follows: TGCGCCAGCAGCTTACTGACAGGGATGGAGTACACCTTC. The gene calls are TRBV5-1 and TRBJ1-2, with 7 positions matching TRBD1. V shed 2 bases, J shed 11 bases, and the junction held 9 bases outside the gene matches. The CDR3 totals 13 residues. Germline V gene lookup returns CDR1 SGHRS and CDR2 YFSETQ.

The chain employs TRBV6-5 and TRBJ1-5; TRBD1 matches at 7 bases. Trimming took 7 bases from V and 5 from J; bases not matched to a gene: 8. CDR1 is MNHEY and CDR2 is SVGAGI in the germline V gene. This CDR3 comprises 14 residues. CDR3: CASIQGEAYQPQHF. CDR3 in DNA: TGTGCCAGCATCCAGGGGGAGGCTTATCAGCCCCAGCATTTT.